This T cell receptor (beta chain) was sequenced for a study of molecular identifiers for immune sequencing clone quantification. Bulk TCR libraries were made with methods that had been previously described and with listed TCR primers. TCRdb processed the PCR reads anew with MiXCR; each CDR3 protein has one entry. The repertoire holds approximately 670,000 distinct CDR3 sequences, with just under 20% as singletons. This clonotype has a count of ten or more. The target antigen is unknown. For naive CD8 T cells, sorting used the CD8+CD4-CCR7+CD45RA+ phenotype. The study's findings and limits: Clones above 20 RNA copies held over 98% of effector molecules, under 1% in naive cells. Underestimation of highly expanded clone sizes could arise where identical TCR molecules share a barcode.

The sequencing sample was made of naive CD8+ T cells from blood, with Jurkat cell RNA spiked in. The subset: FACS-sorted CD8+CD4-CCR7+CD45RA+ naive T cells. The source is a human donor in good health. Some libraries in this study had Jurkat cell RNA spiked in.

Here the CDR3 reads CASSPSRGQGYNSPLHF. The CDR3 DNA follows: TGTGCCAGCAGCCCCTCTCGCGGACAGGGGTATAATTCACCCCTCCACTTT. This sequence joins TRBV7-9 and TRBJ1-6, with TRBD1 matching 9 bases. The CDR3 contains 17 residues. With 5 bases clipped from V and 4 bases from J, the junction kept 9 bases outside the gene matches. Germline V gene sequence: CDR1 SEHNR, CDR2 FQNEAQ (reference sequence).